The 21 T cell receptor beta chains below were found in one sample sequenced in a study of blood T cell repertoires in COVID-19. Clones were sequenced by immunoSEQ multiplex PCR, and TCRdb holds only the in-frame ones, with some missing. The data show under 200,000 clones, approximately 91% seen once. Sequenced sample: peripheral blood. The receptor set was obtained from a man aged 18 to 29 with active or convalescent COVID-19.

The V call is TRBV6-5, the J call TRBJ2-7; D gene uncertain. Germline loops: CDR1 MNHEY, CDR2 SVGAGI. The V gene lost 1 base and the J gene lost 4 bases, with 17 bases spanning the gap. The CDR3 is made up of 16 amino acids. The CDR3 sequence: CASSYLQPNSLYEQYF. CDR3 coding DNA: TGTGCCAGCAGTTACTTGCAACCCAACAGCCTTTACGAGCAGTACTTC.

The rearrangement uses TRBV7-8 and TRBJ1-1; the D is unclear. Germline loops: CDR1 SGHVS, CDR2 FQNEAQ. Trimming removed 1 base from V and 1 base from J, with 10 bases in between. There are 15 residues in the CDR3. CDR3 sequence (DNA): TGTGCCAGCAGCTTAGGGATCGAGGGGAACACTGAAGCTTTCTTT. Protein sequence: CASSLGIEGNTEAFF. Supplemented by reference TRBV7-8 and TRBJ1-1, the full variable domain reads GAGVSQSPRYKVAKRGQDVALRCDPISGHVSLFWYQQALGQGPEFLTYFQNEAQLDKSGLPSDRFFAERPEGSVSTLKIQRTQQEDSAVYLCASSLGIEGNTEAFFGQGTRLTVV.

The chain employs TRBV7-8 and TRBJ2-1, with 7 bases matching TRBD2. The CDR3 is made up of 14 amino acids. V shed 11 bases and J 1 base; nucleotides not matched to a gene: 8. Germline lookup yields CDR1 SGHVS and CDR2 FQNEAQ. The CDR3 region has the DNA TGTGCCGTGGTTACGGGGGGTTCCTACAATGAGCAGTTCTTC. It specifies CAVVTGGSYNEQFF.

This clone was seen just once. The chain uses TRBV2 and TRBJ1-2; D is possibly TRBD1 (5 bases). This CDR3 contains 15 residues. Germline CDR1 is SNHLY and CDR2 is FYNNEI. V lost 5 bases and J lost 3, with 16 bases in between. CDR3 bases: TGTGCCAGCAGTTCGCAGGCAGGACAATACTATGGCTACACCTTC. Residues: CASSSQAGQYYGYTF.

The chain is built from TRBV4-1 and TRBJ1-1, with a tentative D call TRBD1 (5 bases). Germline CDR1 reads MGHRA; CDR2 reads YSYEKL. The ends were cut back, 4 bases at V and 0 bases at J, with 12 bases in the middle. The CDR3 covers 15 residues. CDR3 region: CASSLEGVVNTEAFF. The CDR3 DNA reads as TGCGCCAGCAGCCTCGAAGGGGTGGTGAACACTGAAGCTTTCTTT.

V is TRBV19 and J is TRBJ2-7; TRBD2 matches at 7 bases. The germline V gene encodes CDR1 LNHDA and CDR2 SQIVND (reference sequence). The CDR3 sequence is 17 residues long. The V and J ends lost 3 bases and 1 base, in that order; junction bases with no gene match: 12. The CDR3 spells CASSMRLGLADSYEQYF. The CDR3 DNA follows: TGTGCCAGTAGTATGCGTTTGGGGCTAGCGGATTCCTACGAGCAGTACTTC.

The chain uses TRBV2 and TRBJ1-5, with 8 bases identical to TRBD1. The CDR3 has 14 residues. V shed 6 bases and J 7 bases; nucleotides not matched to a gene: 8. The V gene's germline CDR1 is SNHLY and CDR2 FYNNEI. The CDR3 DNA is TGTGCCAGCAGCGGACAGGGCATGGCGCAGCCCCAGCATTTT. This encodes CASSGQGMAQPQHF.

The chain links TRBV2 to TRBJ1-2, with D possibly TRBD1 on 5 matching bases. V dropped 6 bases and J dropped 8 bases, with 16 bases sitting between them. The CDR3 runs to 13 residues. Germline lookup yields CDR1 SNHLY and CDR2 FYNNEI. The CDR3 is CASRVLDRGGYTF. CDR3 sequence (DNA): TGTGCCAGCAGAGTCCTCGACCGGGGGGGCTACACCTTC. The variable domain in full, completed from reference TRBV2 and TRBJ1-2, reads EPEVTQTPSHQVTQMGQEVILRCVPISNHLYFYWYRQILGQKVEFLVSFYNNEISEKSEIFDDQFSVERPDGSNFTLKIRSTKLEDSAMYFCASRVLDRGGYTFGSGTRLTVV.

The V and J genes are TRBV6-6 and TRBJ1-1; perhaps TRBD1 as D (5 bases). CDR1 MNHNY and CDR2 SVGAGI come from the germline V gene (reference sequence). With 8 bases removed from V and 1 base from J, the gap between germline ends came to 11 bases. The CDR3 length is 13 residues. The CDR3 protein is CASQHQGNTEAFF. The CDR3 nucleotides are TGTGCCAGCCAACACCAGGGGAACACTGAAGCTTTCTTT.

The chain links TRBV18 to TRBJ1-3; 7 bases are a match to TRBD1. Germline-derived CDR1 and CDR2 are KGHSH and LQKENI. The CDR3 totals 14 residues. With V trimmed by 5 bases and J by 0 bases, 1 base remained unmatched. The DNA of the CDR3 is TGTGCCAGCTCAGGGGACAGCTCTGGAAACACCATATATTTT. It specifies CASSGDSSGNTIYF.

This chain connects TRBV9 to TRBJ1-4; 8 positions match TRBD1. Losses at the gene ends were 0 bases for V and 5 bases for J; bases not matched to a gene: 6. Germline V lookup: CDR1 SGDLS, CDR2 YYNGEE. This CDR3 comprises 16 residues. CDR3 nucleotides: TGTGCCAGCAGCGTAGGGGTACAGGGGGGAAATGAAAAACTGTTTTTT. Its protein is CASSVGVQGGNEKLFF. The full variable domain, rest sourced from reference TRBV9 and TRBJ1-4, is DSGVTQTPKHLITATGQRVTLRCSPRSGDLSVYWYQQSLDQGLQFLIQYYNGEERAKGNILERFSAQQFPDLHSELNLSSLELGDSALYFCASSVGVQGGNEKLFFGSGTQLSVL.

The gene calls are TRBV5-4 and TRBJ2-1; 10 positions agree with TRBD2. This CDR3 has 13 amino acids. V was pared by 0 bases and J by 13 bases, with 4 bases of the junction left unmatched. Germline CDR1 reads SGHNT; CDR2 reads YYREEE (reference sequence). CDR3 in amino acids: CASSLELAGTQFF. Written as DNA, the CDR3 is TGTGCCAGCAGCTTGGAACTAGCGGGAACACAGTTCTTC. Filled out from reference TRBV5-4 and TRBJ2-1, the complete variable domain reads ETGVTQSPTHLIKTRGQQVTLRCSSQSGHNTVSWYQQALGQGPQFIFQYYREEENGRGNFPPRFSGLQFPNYSSELNVNALELDDSALYLCASSLELAGTQFFGPGTRLTVL.

The V gene is TRBV13, the J gene TRBJ1-1, with a weak D call TRBD1 (6 bases). The CDR3 totals 13 residues. Germline CDR1 and CDR2: PRHDT and FYEKMQ (reference sequence). Trimming cost V 6 bases and J 5 bases, with 13 bases left between them. CDR3 region: CASREGVVTEAFF. Written as DNA, the CDR3 is TGTGCCAGCAGAGAGGGGGTGGTGACTGAAGCTTTCTTT.

V usage is TRBV6-1 and J usage is TRBJ2-7; TRBD1 matches at 7 bases. Germline CDR1 and CDR2: MNHNS and SASEGT. The V segment lost 3 bases and the J segment 2 bases; nucleotides outside the gene matches: 7. CDR3 length: 15 amino acids. In DNA form, the CDR3 reads TGTGCCAGCAGTGAGGTCACAGGGGTTCCCTACGAGCAGTACTTC. The encoded protein is CASSEVTGVPYEQYF.

J is TRBJ1-6 and V is TRBV2; maybe TRBD1 (6 bases). Trimming pared 6 bases from V and 6 bases from J, leaving 18 bases between. Germline CDR1 reads SNHLY; CDR2 reads FYNNEI. There are 16 residues in the CDR3. CDR3 sequence: CASRRETGAPNSPLHF. The DNA of the CDR3 is TGTGCCAGCAGGCGAGAGACAGGTGCCCCTAATTCACCCCTCCACTTT.

This chain uses TRBV7-9 with TRBJ2-1, with 7 bases identical to TRBD2. The junction had 16 bases not matched to a gene; V was cut back by 2 bases and J by 6 bases. The CDR3 spans 18 residues. Germline-derived CDR1 and CDR2 are SEHNR and FQNEAQ (reference sequence). For the CDR3, the DNA is TGTGCCAGCAGCTTAACTGTGACTAGCCGTCTCCCGTCCAATGAGCAGTTCTTC. Protein sequence: CASSLTVTSRLPSNEQFF.

The chain joins TRBV12-3 or TRBV12-4 to TRBJ2-5, with D possibly being TRBD1 (5 bases). Trimming took off 7 bases at V and 4 bases at J, with 13 bases between the two ends. This CDR3 has 13 residues. CDR3 sequence reads: CASNARARETQYF. DNA for the CDR3: TGTGCCAGCAATGCCAGGGCACGAGAGACCCAGTACTTC.

This chain links TRBV27 with TRBJ2-7; perhaps TRBD1 as D (5 bases). Germline V CDR1 and CDR2: MNHEY, SMNVEV (reference sequence). V lost 2 bases and J lost 4, with 15 bases in between. This CDR3 is built from 15 residues. The CDR3, as DNA: TGTGCCAGCAGTTTAGGGTATGGACATAAATACGAGCAGTACTTC. Translation: CASSLGYGHKYEQYF.

The J gene is TRBJ1-6, the V gene TRBV4-1, with D possibly matching TRBD1 (6 bases). Trimming stripped 1 base from V and 6 bases from J, with 13 bases between. This CDR3 has 16 amino acids. The germline gives CDR1 MGHRA, CDR2 YSYEKL. The CDR3 nucleotides read TGCGCCAGCAGCCAAGGAGTTACAGGGATTAATTCACCCCTCCACTTT. Translating gives CASSQGVTGINSPLHF.

This clone was seen more than once but under ten times. The rearrangement links TRBV6-1 to TRBJ2-5, with 8 bases matching TRBD2. V was pared by 2 bases and J by 1 base, with 3 bases of the junction left unmatched. The germline V gene encodes CDR1 MNHNS and CDR2 SASEGT. The CDR3 is 15 residues long. The CDR3 DNA is TGTGCCAGCAGTGAACAGGCGGGGGGCCAAGAGACCCAGTACTTC. Translated, it gives CASSEQAGGQETQYF.

The chain carries TRBV7-8 and TRBJ1-1; D is unclear. The CDR3 extends over 13 amino acids. Trimming stripped 6 bases from V and 2 bases from J, with 10 bases between. Germline V gives CDR1 SGHVS, CDR2 FQNEAQ. CDR3 sequence reads: CASSRTVNTEAFF. In DNA, the CDR3 is TGTGCCAGCAGTCGTACAGTAAACACTGAAGCTTTCTTT.